This T cell receptor beta chain originates from a study of cytomegalovirus exposure and HLA in healthy donors. PCR employed 60 Vbeta and 13 Jbeta primers. Sequencing was performed with immunoSEQ multiplex PCR; in TCRdb, only in-frame clones are kept and a portion is missing. This sample has roughly 120,000 clones, with 80% found just once. This TCR was sampled from a man under 40 in good health and CMV-seronegative. Sequencing was carried out using PBMCs.

CDR3 sequence: CASSPRGETNEKLFF. CDR3 nucleotide sequence: TGTGCCAGCAGTCCCAGGGGGGAAACTAATGAAAAACTGTTTTTT. The gene calls are TRBV2 and TRBJ1-4, with 7 bases fitting TRBD1. The V gene's germline CDR1 is SNHLY and CDR2 FYNNEI. This CDR3 has 15 amino acids. Germline trimming cut 5 bases from V and 1 base from J; bases unmatched to any gene: 4.